This TCR beta chain was captured by sequencing in a study of blood T cell repertoires in COVID-19. Background on the study: COVID-19 samples from acute and convalescent phases originated in the United States, Italy and Spain.

Germline V gene data show CDR1 as SQVTM and CDR2 as ANQGSEA. J gave up 4 bases and V 1 base, and 4 bases lay outside the gene matches. This CDR3 has 14 amino acids. TCRdb's table, derived via immunoSEQ multiplex PCR, lists solely in-frame clones and lacks some. This sample has some 33,000 clones, with roughly 91% found just once. The receptor comes from a man aged 70-80 years with active or convalescent COVID-19. Sequenced: peripheral blood. The rearrangement links TRBV29-1 to TRBJ1-1; 9 nucleotides line up with TRBD1. CDR3 DNA: TGCAGCGTTGAAGCCCCGACAGGGGGCACTGAAGCTTTCTTT. Translation: CSVEAPTGGTEAFF.